Below are 17 T cell receptor beta chains sequenced from a single sample in a study of T cell responses to AZD1222 COVID-19 vaccine. The table came from immunoSEQ multiplex PCR; TCRdb's copy has only in-frame clones and leaves some out. The sample lists approximately 160,000 clones; 94% were seen once. The source was peripheral blood, collected 28 days after the second AZD1222 dose. These receptors originate from an adult who received the AZD1222 COVID-19 vaccine.

The chain carries TRBV12-3 or TRBV12-4 and TRBJ1-1; D is uncertain. The V gene lost 6 bases and the J gene lost 10 bases, with 15 bases spanning the gap. The CDR3 length is 12 residues. CDR3 nucleotides: TGTGCCAGCAGCCCCCGAGGCTCTTCAGCTTTCTTT. Its translation is CASSPRGSSAFF.

A single count supports this clone. The chain links TRBV11-2 to TRBJ2-3; D is unclear. Per germline, CDR1 SGHAT and CDR2 FQNNGV. V lost 0 bases and J lost 0, with 19 bases in between. This CDR3 has 19 residues. The CDR3 region is CASSLDLIRRYLSTDTQYF. In DNA form, the CDR3 reads TGTGCCAGCAGCTTAGATCTAATTCGGCGATATCTAAGCACAGATACGCAGTATTTT. The full variable domain, its missing parts supplied by reference TRBV11-2 and TRBJ2-3, is EAGVAQSPRYKIIEKRQSVAFWCNPISGHATLYWYQQILGQGPKLLIQFQNNGVVDDSQLPKDRFSAERLKGVDSTLKIQPAKLEDSAVYLCASSLDLIRRYLSTDTQYFGPGTRLTVL.

The chain links TRBV27 to TRBJ2-7, with 7 bases aligning to TRBD1. V trimming: 5 bases; J trimming: 3 bases; junction bases outside the gene matches: 10. Germline loops: CDR1 MNHEY, CDR2 SMNVEV (reference sequence). The CDR3 runs to 15 residues. The CDR3 sequence: CASSRAGGTIYEQYF. The CDR3 region has the DNA TGTGCCAGCAGTCGCGCAGGGGGAACAATCTACGAGCAGTACTTC.

V and J are TRBV2 and TRBJ1-2; the D is unclear. Germline V gives CDR1 SNHLY, CDR2 FYNNEI. V was clipped by 6 bases and J by 0 bases, with 2 bases between them. CDR3 size: 11 residues. The CDR3 loop reads CASRANYGYTF. In DNA, the CDR3 is TGTGCCAGCAGGGCTAACTATGGCTACACCTTC.

The V gene is TRBV4-2, the J gene TRBJ2-7; 7 bases line up with TRBD1. V was clipped by 4 bases and J by 3 bases; unmatched bases: 18. This CDR3 is built from 18 residues. In germline, CDR1 is LGHNA, CDR2 YNFKEQ. CDR3 coding DNA: TGTGCCAGCAGCCGACCCCTCAATCACAGGGGCCCAAACTACGAGCAGTACTTC. Translated: CASSRPLNHRGPNYEQYF.

CDR3: CASTDLFGNTIYF. The CDR3 nucleotides read TGCGCCAGTACGGACCTATTTGGAAACACCATATATTTT. This chain uses TRBV5-1 with TRBJ1-3; D remains ambiguous. From germline, CDR1 is SGHRS and CDR2 YFSETQ. This CDR3 region has 13 residues. V was cut by 8 bases and J by 3 bases, with 12 bases left in between.

The chain links TRBV9 to TRBJ2-3; D ambiguous. Germline CDR1 is SGDLS and CDR2 is YYNGEE. Trimming took off 4 bases at V and 0 bases at J, with 3 bases between the two ends. The CDR3 length is 12 residues. Here the CDR3 reads CASSISTDTQYF. The CDR3 nucleotides are TGTGCCAGCAGCATTAGCACAGATACGCAGTATTTT.

The chain has TRBV11-3 and TRBJ2-1; 8 positions agree with TRBD1. Germline V lookup: CDR1 SGHNT, CDR2 YENEEA. The CDR3 spans 16 residues. The V gene end was trimmed by 0 bases and the J gene end by 2 bases; junction bases not matched to a gene: 3. CDR3 nucleotides: TGTGCCAGCAGCTTAGATGGGACAGGTACCTACAATGAGCAGTTCTTC. Encoded protein: CASSLDGTGTYNEQFF.

The chain uses TRBV21-1 and TRBJ1-5. TRBV21-1 is reported as a pseudogene. The CDR3 sequence is 15 residues long. CDR3 loop: CASPHPVARNQPQHF. CDR3 DNA sequence: TGTGCCAGCCCCCACCCGGTGGCCCGCAATCAGCCCCAGCATTTT.

The genes are TRBV6-2 or TRBV6-3 and TRBJ1-2; D remains unclear. There are 13 residues in the CDR3. V lost 0 bases, J lost 5 bases, and 7 bases lay in between. The germline CDR1 and CDR2 sequences are MNHEY and SVGEGT. CDR3 amino acids: CASSYSGRYGYTF. CDR3 nucleotide sequence: TGTGCCAGCAGTTACTCCGGCAGGTATGGCTACACCTTC.

J is TRBJ2-5 and V is TRBV6-2 or TRBV6-3; no reliable D call. The V gene's germline CDR1 is MNHEY and CDR2 SVGEGT. Between the trimmed V and J ends, which lost 0 bases and 5 bases, there was a span of 4 bases. The CDR3 extends over 12 amino acids. CDR3 nucleotide sequence: TGTGCCAGCAGTTACTCAGCGGAGACCCAGTACTTC. The encoded protein is CASSYSAETQYF.

About this clone: A junction boundary mismatches the germline segment, possibly from a read error. The rearrangement joins TRBV7-6 to TRBJ2-1, with 7 nucleotides matching TRBD2. Germline CDR1 reads SGHVS; CDR2 reads FNYEAQ. This CDR3 has 16 residues. CDR3 coding DNA: TGTGCCAGCAGCCTAGCGGCGGGGCGCCAAGACAATGAGCAGTTCTTC. It is translated as CASSLAAGRQDNEQFF. The full variable domain, completed using reference TRBV7-6 and TRBJ2-1, is GAGVSQSPRYKVTKRGQDVALRCDPISGHVSLYWYRQALGQGPEFLTYFNYEAQQDKSGLPNDRFSAERPEGSISTLTIQRTEQRDSAMYRCASSLAAGRQDNEQFFGPGTRLTVL.

Only one count was recorded for this clone. This chain joins TRBV27 and TRBJ2-6, with D unclear. Trimming cost V 5 bases and J 0 bases, with 14 bases left between them. CDR1 is MNHEY and CDR2 is SMNVEV in the germline V gene (reference sequence). The CDR3 is 17 amino acids. CDR3 in amino acids: CASSTLLVSSGANVLTF. The CDR3 DNA sequence: TGTGCCAGCAGTACACTACTTGTTAGCTCTGGGGCCAACGTCCTGACTTTC. The whole variable domain, filled in from reference TRBV27 and TRBJ2-6, reads EAQVTQNPRYLITVTGKKLTVTCSQNMNHEYMSWYRQDPGLGLRQIYYSMNVEVTDKGDVPEGYKVSRKEKRNFPLILESPSPNQTSLYFCASSTLLVSSGANVLTFGAGSRLTVL.

V is TRBV6-5 and J is TRBJ1-5; TRBD1 is a possible D gene (5 bases). Trimming took off 2 bases at V and 4 bases at J, with 9 bases between the two ends. The CDR3 length is 14 residues. The germline V gene encodes CDR1 MNHEY and CDR2 SVGAGI. CDR3 in DNA: TGTGCCAGCAGTTACGACAGATTAAATCAGCCCCAGCATTTT. Residues: CASSYDRLNQPQHF.

This CDR3 is CASRSSGTGNEKLFF. The DNA for the CDR3 is TGTGCCAGCAGATCGTCCGGGACGGGAAATGAAAAACTGTTTTTT. J is TRBJ1-4 and V is TRBV28; a possible D gene is TRBD1 (5 bases). CDR3 length equals 15 residues. V gave up 6 bases and J gave up 5 bases, with 16 bases separating them. The germline V gene encodes CDR1 MDHEN and CDR2 SYDVKM.

This clone has just a few counts. The chain couples TRBV19 to TRBJ1-3, with 7 bases that match TRBD1. Germline CDR1 is LNHDA and CDR2 is SQIVND (reference sequence). The CDR3 is 18 residues long. J gave up 0 bases and V 0 bases, and 8 bases lay outside the gene matches. The CDR3 bases are TGTGCCAGTAGTATAGATTTCGTCGGGACAGCCTCTGGAAACACCATATATTTT. Translated: CASSIDFVGTASGNTIYF.

V gene TRBV14 combines with J gene TRBJ1-1, with a possible D match to TRBD1 (5 bases). In germline, CDR1 is SGHDN, CDR2 FVKESK. Trimming stripped 1 base from V and 1 base from J, with 10 bases between. The CDR3 runs to 15 residues. CDR3 protein: CASSQGDWTNTEAFF. The CDR3 DNA sequence: TGTGCCAGCAGCCAAGGGGACTGGACGAACACTGAAGCTTTCTTT.